One and the same sample provided the 29 T cell receptor beta chains below, sequenced in a study of OX40 agonist ivuxolimab in advanced cancers. The method was immunoSEQ multiplex PCR; TCRdb's version includes in-frame clones alone and lacks a portion of them. This sample has some 65,000 clones, with roughly nine tenths found just once. Specimen: CD4+ or CD8+ T cells sorted from blood, collected in a trial of the OX40 agonist ivuxolimab. Source of these receptors: an adult with an advanced solid tumor such as melanoma, head and neck, liver or kidney cancer.

V usage is TRBV6-5 and J usage is TRBJ2-1, with TRBD1 identical over 7 bases. CDR3 length: 13 amino acids. Germline values: CDR1 MNHEY, CDR2 SVGAGI. Trimming at V came to 6 bases and at J to 3 bases, leaving 2 bases not matched to a gene. The CDR3: CASSNRGYNEQFF. Written as DNA, the CDR3 is TGTGCCAGCAGCAACAGGGGCTACAATGAGCAGTTCTTC.

The chain has TRBV9 and TRBJ2-6, with TRBD1 as a possible D gene (5 bases). The CDR3 sequence is 17 residues long. Between the trimmed V and J ends, which lost 0 bases and 4 bases, there was a span of 14 bases. Germline V gives CDR1 SGDLS, CDR2 YYNGEE. In nucleotides, the CDR3 is TGTGCCAGCAGCGTAGCTGGTCCAGGGCAAGGGGCCAACGTCCTGACTTTC. This sequence encodes CASSVAGPGQGANVLTF.

As for this clone: The junction shows a germline mismatch at one end, possibly a read error. Other DNA sequences within the sample encode an identical CDR3. The rearrangement uses TRBV6-5 and TRBJ1-2; 7 nucleotides align to TRBD1. The CDR3 extends over 15 amino acids. Looked up from germline, CDR1 is MNHEY and CDR2 is SVGAGI. The CDR3 bases are TGTGCCAGCAAAACCGAGCAGGGGGTTACAAATGGCTACACCTTT. Encoded protein: CASKTEQGVTNGYTF.

The V call is TRBV6-1, the J call TRBJ2-7; D possibly uses TRBD1 or TRBD2 (6 bases each). Trimming took off 6 bases at V and 5 bases at J, with 14 bases between the two ends. Germline-derived CDR1 and CDR2 are MNHNS and SASEGT. This CDR3 is 13 amino acids long. CDR3 in amino acids: CASRVPGANEQYF. The CDR3 region has the DNA TGTGCCAGCAGGGTCCCGGGGGCCAACGAGCAGTACTTC.

The chain uses TRBV6-5 and TRBJ1-5; D gene ambiguous. The CDR3 loop spans 13 amino acids. CDR1 is MNHEY, CDR2 SVGAGI, per germline. V was trimmed by 3 bases and J by 3 bases, leaving 6 bases between them. CDR3: CASSYEPNQPQHF. DNA of the CDR3: TGTGCCAGCAGTTATGAGCCCAATCAGCCCCAGCATTTT.

The chain carries TRBV15 and TRBJ1-6, with TRBD1 matching 12 bases. Germline loops: CDR1 LNHNV, CDR2 YYDKDF (reference sequence). Trimming took 1 base from V and 7 from J; bases not matched to a gene: 5. This CDR3 has 17 residues. In DNA form, the CDR3 reads TGTGCCACCAGCAGAGGGGGACAGGGGGCTCGGAATTCACCCCTCCACTTT. Protein product: CATSRGGQGARNSPLHF.

This chain connects TRBV5-1 to TRBJ1-2, with D maybe TRBD1 (6 bases). Germline CDR1 and CDR2: SGHRS and YFSETQ. The CDR3 length is 14 residues. V was trimmed by 4 bases and J by 5 bases, leaving 15 bases between them. In nucleotides, the CDR3 is TGCGCCAGCAGCCCGGAGGGGACAACATATGGCTACACCTTC. Amino acid sequence: CASSPEGTTYGYTF.

CDR3 protein: CASSEARLASIIDQYF. The CDR3, as DNA: TGTGCCAGCAGTGAAGCCCGACTAGCCTCGATTATCGACCAGTACTTC. The chain recombines TRBV2 with TRBJ2-5, with TRBD2 matching over 7 bases. Germline V gene lookup returns CDR1 SNHLY and CDR2 FYNNEI. The CDR3 covers 16 residues. J lost 10 bases, V lost 0 bases, and 14 bases had no gene match.

With regard to this clone: One end of the junction is discordant with germline, which a read error may explain. This CDR3 reads CASSLGPPGQGFYEQYF. The CDR3 DNA reads TGTGCTAGCAGCTTAGGTCCCCCGGGACAGGGCTTCTACGAGCAGTACTTC. The V and J genes are TRBV7-7 and TRBJ2-7; 9 positions match TRBD1. This CDR3 region has 17 residues. The germline V gene has CDR1 SSHAT and CDR2 FNYEAQ (reference sequence).

The rearrangement joins TRBV18 to TRBJ2-6; D call uncertain. This CDR3 region has 14 residues. The V gene's germline CDR1 is KGHSH and CDR2 LQKENI. Trimming pared 5 bases from V and 1 base from J, leaving 6 bases between. CDR3 sequence reads: CASSEKSGANVLTF. Written as DNA, the CDR3 is TGTGCCAGCTCAGAGAAATCTGGGGCCAACGTCCTGACTTTC.

V gene TRBV9 combines with J gene TRBJ2-2; 13 nucleotides align to TRBD2. Germline V gives CDR1 SGDLS, CDR2 YYNGEE. J was trimmed by 0 bases and V by 0 bases; bases with no gene match: 11. The CDR3 loop spans 21 amino acids. The CDR3 nucleotides are TGTGCCAGCAGCGTAGGACTAGCGGGGGGCTGGGTGGTAACGAACACCGGGGAGCTGTTTTTT. Encoded protein: CASSVGLAGGWVVTNTGELFF.

This chain connects TRBV7-2 to TRBJ2-4; 9 nucleotides line up with TRBD2. CDR1 is SGHTA and CDR2 is FQGNSA in the germline V gene. This CDR3 contains 14 residues. J lost 6 bases, V lost 4 bases, and 4 bases had no gene match. The DNA of the CDR3 is TGTGCCAGCAGCTCCAGGACTAGCGTAAACATTCAGTACTTC. This codes for CASSSRTSVNIQYF. Using reference TRBV7-2 and TRBJ2-4 for the parts outside the CDR3, the full variable domain is GAGVSQSPSNKVTEKGKDVELRCDPISGHTALYWYRQSLGQGLEFLIYFQGNSAPDKSGLPSDRFSAERTGGSVSTLTIQRTQQEDSAVYLCASSSRTSVNIQYFGAGTRLSVL.

As DNA, the CDR3 is TGTGCCAGTAGTAAAACAGGGTTCGGGGAGCTGTTTTTT. Translating gives CASSKTGFGELFF. The chain recombines TRBV19 with TRBJ2-2, with D possibly matching TRBD1 (6 bases). Germline assignment: CDR1 LNHDA and CDR2 SQIVND (reference sequence). Deletions cut 4 bases from V and 7 bases from J, with 10 bases between. The CDR3 loop spans 13 amino acids.

The chain carries TRBV28 and TRBJ2-5; D unresolved. CDR1 is MDHEN, CDR2 SYDVKM, per germline. CDR3 size: 15 residues. V shed 7 bases and J shed 5 bases, with 20 bases lying between them. The DNA of the CDR3 is TGTGCCAGCACCACACATAGAGAGGTGGGGGAGACCCAGTACTTC. It codes for CASTTHREVGETQYF.

Concerning this clone: One end of the junction varies from germline; a read error may be responsible. The chain couples TRBV7-7 to TRBJ2-1, with 8 bases matching TRBD2. The length of the CDR3 is 18 residues. Germline V gene lookup returns CDR1 SSHAT and CDR2 FNYEAQ (reference sequence). CDR3 loop: CASSLTAGGGDRYNEQFF. CDR3 DNA sequence: TGTGCTAGCAGCTTAACAGCCGGGGGGGGTGACCGCTACAATGAGCAGTTCTTC.

The CDR3 here is CASSLGRRAEAFF. In DNA, the CDR3 is TGTGCCAGCAGCTTAGGCAGAAGGGCTGAAGCTTTCTTT. The J gene is TRBJ1-1, the V gene TRBV11-2; D is unclear. The ends were cut back, 1 base at V and 6 bases at J, with 9 bases in the middle. The CDR3 is made up of 13 amino acids. From germline, CDR1 is SGHAT and CDR2 FQNNGV.

The chain carries TRBV9 and TRBJ2-1; no clear D gene. The ends were cut back, 9 bases at V and 2 bases at J, with 15 bases in the middle. The germline CDR1 and CDR2 sequences are SGDLS and YYNGEE. The CDR3 sequence is 14 residues long. The chain's CDR3 is CATSPVGTYNEQFF. The CDR3 DNA follows: TGTGCCACCTCACCTGTAGGGACCTACAATGAGCAGTTCTTC.

J is TRBJ1-6 and V is TRBV4-1; 8 bases fit TRBD1. Germline V CDR1 and CDR2: MGHRA, YSYEKL. V lost 4 bases to trimming and J lost 9 bases; unmatched junction nucleotides: 8. This CDR3 comprises 15 residues. The CDR3 reads CASSLPDRDRSPLHF. For the CDR3, the DNA is TGCGCCAGCAGCCTTCCGGACAGGGACCGTTCACCCCTCCACTTT.

This clone has a handful of counts. The chain combines TRBV19 with TRBJ1-5; D might be TRBD1 (6 bases). The CDR3 length is 14 residues. CDR1 and CDR2 from the germline V gene are LNHDA and SQIVND (reference sequence). Trimming shortened V by 3 bases and J by 9 bases, and 15 bases separated the two germline ends. The CDR3 DNA reads TGTGCCAGTAGTATGTCCCGGGACATTGGGCCCCAGCATTTT. It is translated as CASSMSRDIGPQHF.

The chain recombines TRBV6-1 with TRBJ2-7; D gene uncertain. V shed 3 bases and J shed 1 base, with 4 bases lying between them. The germline gives CDR1 MNHNS, CDR2 SASEGT. This CDR3 comprises 12 residues. CDR3 nucleotides: TGTGCCAGCAGTGAGGTTTCCTACGAGCAGTACTTC. Its protein product is CASSEVSYEQYF.

The chain uses TRBV2 and TRBJ2-7, with a tentative D call TRBD2 (5 bases). Germline-derived CDR1 and CDR2 are SNHLY and FYNNEI. This CDR3 is 14 amino acids long. V was shortened by 3 bases and J by 2 bases, with 11 bases between the two germline ends. The CDR3: CASSDGAVTYEQYF. In DNA, the CDR3 is TGTGCCAGCAGTGACGGAGCGGTTACCTACGAGCAGTACTTC.

The CDR3 spells CASSLQDGSNQPQHF. The CDR3 DNA reads as TGTGCCAGCAGCTTACAGGACGGTAGCAATCAGCCCCAGCATTTT. The chain links TRBV7-9 to TRBJ1-5; no firm D call. V was shortened by 2 bases and J by 0 bases, with 8 bases between the two germline ends. CDR1 and CDR2 (germline): SEHNR, FQNEAQ (reference sequence). The CDR3 runs to 15 residues.

This clone was detected once. The chain uses TRBV4-3 and TRBJ2-3; TRBD1 agrees at 10 bases. V trimming: 2 bases; J trimming: 3 bases; junction bases outside the gene matches: 20. The germline V gene has CDR1 LGHNA and CDR2 YSLEER. The CDR3 length is 21 residues. For the CDR3, the DNA is TGCGCCAGCAGCCAACGCTTAGGGACAGGGGCAAAAAAGACGGGTACAGATACGCAGTATTTT. Amino acid sequence: CASSQRLGTGAKKTGTDTQYF.

The rearrangement uses TRBV15 and TRBJ1-1; 8 bases line up with TRBD1. Germline V gene lookup returns CDR1 LNHNV and CDR2 YYDKDF (reference sequence). V shed 1 base and J 3 bases; nucleotides not matched to a gene: 4. The CDR3 is 15 amino acids. CDR3 amino acids: CATSRATGGDTEAFF. DNA for the CDR3: TGTGCCACCAGCAGAGCTACAGGGGGTGACACTGAAGCTTTCTTT. The full variable domain, completed using reference TRBV15 and TRBJ1-1, is DAMVIQNPRYQVTQFGKPVTLSCSQTLNHNVMYWYQQKSSQAPKLLFHYYDKDFNNEADTPDNFQSRRPNTSFCFLDIRSPGLGDTAMYLCATSRATGGDTEAFFGQGTRLTVV.

The chain employs TRBV7-9 and TRBJ1-1; 8 bases line up with TRBD1. Trimming cost V 9 bases and J 3 bases; bases outside gene matches: 6. There are 13 residues in the CDR3. Germline V gene lookup returns CDR1 SEHNR and CDR2 FQNEAQ (reference sequence). CDR3 nucleotide sequence: TGTGCCAGTGAACAGGGGGGGTACACTGAAGCTTTCTTT. Translated: CASEQGGYTEAFF.

The genes are TRBV7-2 and TRBJ2-1; TRBD1 might be the D (7 bases). Per the germline V gene, CDR1 is SGHTA and CDR2 is FQGNSA. CDR3 length: 19 amino acids. Trimming pared 1 base from V and 13 bases from J, leaving 32 bases between. The CDR3 spells CASSLVGGTAEAKRRFQFF. CDR3 DNA: TGTGCCAGCAGCTTAGTCGGCGGGACAGCGGAAGCAAAACGCCGTTTCCAGTTCTTC.

This chain joins TRBV19 and TRBJ2-1; maybe TRBD2 (6 bases). V was shortened by 3 bases and J by 0 bases, with 9 bases between the two germline ends. CDR1 and CDR2 from the germline V gene are LNHDA and SQIVND (reference sequence). The CDR3 covers 15 residues. Written as DNA, the CDR3 is TGTGCCAGTAGTATCGCGGGGAGCTCCTACAATGAGCAGTTCTTC. It yields the protein CASSIAGSSYNEQFF.

This chain uses TRBV10-3 with TRBJ1-1; TRBD1 agrees at 7 bases. The junction had 7 bases not matched to a gene; V was cut back by 4 bases and J by 5 bases. Germline V gene sequence: CDR1 ENHRY, CDR2 SYGVKD. The CDR3 extends over 14 amino acids. The CDR3 sequence: CAISVRGLGTEAFF. The CDR3 DNA reads as TGTGCCATCAGTGTTAGGGGGCTGGGAACTGAAGCTTTCTTT.

This rearrangement joins TRBV28 to TRBJ2-5; no definite D call. The V end was cut by 1 base, the J end by 1 base, with 1 base between. This CDR3 comprises 12 residues. Germline-derived CDR1 and CDR2 are MDHEN and SYDVKM. Here the CDR3 reads CASSLFQETQYF. In nucleotides, the CDR3 is TGTGCCAGCAGTTTATTCCAAGAGACCCAGTACTTC.